Listed here are 4 T cell receptor beta chains from one sample, sequenced in a study of OX40 agonist ivuxolimab in advanced cancers. This table comes from immunoSEQ multiplex PCR, and its TCRdb copy is limited to in-frame clones, with some not included. Counted here are 35,000 to 45,000 clones, 88% occurring once; the ten biggest clones make up more than 10%. The source material was CD4+ or CD8+ T cells sorted from blood, sampled in a trial of the OX40 agonist ivuxolimab. Every receptor here comes from an adult with an advanced solid tumor such as melanoma, head and neck, liver or kidney cancer.

The CDR3 coding sequence is TGTGCCAGCAGTAGAAACCCCGGTTCAGGTGAAAAACTGTTTTTT. This sequence encodes CASSRNPGSGEKLFF. The chain links TRBV6-1 to TRBJ1-4; D gene unclear. V lost 5 bases, J lost 7 bases, and 17 bases lay in between. Per germline, CDR1 MNHNS and CDR2 SASEGT. CDR3 size: 15 residues.

The chain carries TRBV5-1 and TRBJ2-1; D not certain. Germline V gene data show CDR1 as SGHRS and CDR2 as YFSETQ. V shed 4 bases and J shed 2 bases, with 4 bases lying between them. The CDR3 loop spans 12 amino acids. The CDR3 here is CASSTPYNEQFF. CDR3 bases: TGCGCCAGCAGCACCCCCTACAATGAGCAGTTCTTC.

A single count supports this clone. The V call is TRBV7-8, the J call TRBJ2-1; D gene ambiguous. The CDR3 has 12 residues. Looked up from germline, CDR1 is SGHVS and CDR2 is FQNEAQ. Trimming left V 2 bases short and J 6 bases short, with 5 bases between. CDR3 loop: CASSLPGNEQFF. The CDR3 nucleotides read TGTGCCAGCAGCTTACCGGGCAATGAGCAGTTCTTC.

This sequence joins TRBV4-2 and TRBJ2-6; D possibly corresponds to TRBD1 (5 bases). This CDR3 is 16 amino acids long. With 0 bases removed from V and 3 bases from J, the gap between germline ends came to 9 bases. In germline, CDR1 is LGHNA, CDR2 YNFKEQ. In DNA form, the CDR3 reads TGTGCCAGCAGCCAAGAGGCAGGGTTTGGGGCCAACGTCCTGACTTTC. Amino acid sequence: CASSQEAGFGANVLTF.